A selection of T cell receptor beta chains follows, all from one sample in a study of tumor and adjacent non-tumor tissue in lung cancer. From the multiplex PCR reads, TCRdb called clonotypes with MiXCR, one entry per CDR3 protein. Found here are 90,000 or so distinct CDR3 sequences, around three fifths of them singletons; the top ten hold roughly 15%. The sample consisted of lung tumor tissue. All receptors derive from a man between 65 and 85 years old with non-small cell lung cancer. Each CDR3 is given with its conserved first and last residue. D genes are given only for firm matches. Some rows mark clone size as missing; the rest say once, few, many or name a class of expanded clone.

>TRBV6-6|-|TRBJ2-2|-
TGTTCCAGCAGGCGACAGAACACCGGGGAGCTATTTTTT
CSSRRQNTGELFF
>TRBV4-2|-|TRBJ1-2|-
TGTGCCAACAGCCGAAGTGGAGGCAATTATGGCTACACCTTC
CANSRSGGNYGYTF
>TRBV10-2|-|TRBJ2-3|many
TGCGCCAGCACCCAGAGGGATACGCAGTATTTT
CASTQRDTQYF
>TRBV12-3/TRBV12-4|TRBD1|TRBJ2-5|many
TGTGCCAGCAGTTTAAGACAGGGCGGGGAGACCCAGTACTTC
CASSLRQGGETQYF
>TRBV5-8|TRBD2|TRBJ2-5|-
TGTGCCAGCAGCGCCCGCGGGGGGGCCTTAGGACAAGAGACCCTGTACTTC
CASSARGGALGQETLYF
>TRBV29-1|-|TRBJ1-2|many
TGCAGCGACAGGACACAGATGGGGGCCTATGGCTACACCTTC
CSDRTQMGAYGYTF
>TRBV6-5|TRBD2|TRBJ2-7|many
TGTGCCAGCAGGCCGGGACCAGCGGGACACGAGCAGTACTTC
CASRPGPAGHEQYF
>TRBV4-1|TRBD2|TRBJ2-3|-
TGCACCAGCAGCCACAAGGTAAGACTAGCGGCTAGCACAGATACGCAGTATTTT
CTSSHKVRLAASTDTQYF
>TRBV12-3/TRBV12-4|-|TRBJ1-1|few
TGTGCCAGCGCCCGAACAGGGAACACTGAAGCTTTCTTT
CASARTGNTEAFF
>TRBV29-1|TRBD2|TRBJ2-2|-
TGCAGCGTTGAACTAGCGGGGGGTCCGGGGGTGCTGTATTTT
CSVELAGGPGVLYF
>TRBV30|TRBD1|TRBJ2-1|-
TGTGCCTGGAGACCCGGGTCAGGGGGCAATGGGCAGTTCTTC
CAWRPGSGGNGQFF
>TRBV10-3|TRBD1|TRBJ2-2|-
TGTGCCATCAGTGTCGGGACAGTGAACACCGAGGAGATGTTTTTT
CAISVGTVNTEEMFF
>TRBV7-9|TRBD1|TRBJ2-7|once
TGTGTCAGCAGCAGGACAGGGGGCTACGAGCAATACTTC
CVSSRTGGYEQYF
>TRBV5-1|TRBD2|TRBJ2-1|once
TGCGCCAGCAGCGCCGGGACTAGCGGGGACAATGAGCAGTTCTTC
CASSAGTSGDNEQFF
>TRBV20-1|-|TRBJ1-2|-
TGCAGTCCTGGCTCCCGGACACTCGCGAATGGCTACACCTTC
CSPGSRTLANGYTF
>TRBV19|-|TRBJ2-7|-
TGTGCCAGTAGTATCAACCAGGGCCCCTACGAGCAGTACTTC
CASSINQGPYEQYF